One and the same sample provided the 28 T cell receptor beta chains below, sequenced in a study of blood T cell repertoires in COVID-19. The method was immunoSEQ multiplex PCR; TCRdb's version includes in-frame clones alone and lacks a portion of them. The table has around 220,000 clones, about 90% seen once. The sequenced sample was peripheral blood. These receptors all stem from a man aged 40-55 years with active or convalescent COVID-19.

CDR3 protein: CASSNPGGGAAAKNIQYF. The CDR3 DNA follows: TGTGCCAGTAGTAATCCTGGGGGAGGGGCGGCAGCCAAAAACATTCAGTACTTC. The V gene is TRBV19, the J gene TRBJ2-4; 7 positions agree with TRBD2. V dropped 4 bases and J dropped 0; count of bases not matched to a gene: 12. The CDR3 runs 18 residues. The V gene's germline CDR1 is LNHDA and CDR2 SQIVND (reference sequence).

CDR3 bases: TGTGCCAGCAGCCAAGTACGGGAGTCCCACAATGAGCAGTTCTTC. This codes for CASSQVRESHNEQFF. The rearrangement joins TRBV14 to TRBJ2-1; tentative D call: TRBD2 (6 bases). This CDR3 region has 15 residues. Germline lookup yields CDR1 SGHDN and CDR2 FVKESK. Between the trimmed V and J ends, which lost 1 base and 5 bases, there was a span of 12 bases.

J is TRBJ2-7 and V is TRBV6-2 or TRBV6-3; D ambiguous. V gave up 4 bases and J gave up 7 bases, with 11 bases separating them. Germline V gene sequence: CDR1 MNHEY, CDR2 SVGEGT. This CDR3 has 12 amino acids. CDR3 sequence: CASSSPFREQYF. In DNA form, the CDR3 reads TGTGCCAGCAGTTCCCCATTTCGGGAGCAGTACTTC.

This sequence joins TRBV27 and TRBJ1-2; 7 bases line up with TRBD1. V lost 4 bases, J lost 5 bases, and 7 bases stayed unmatched. The CDR3 sequence is 14 residues long. Germline V gene data show CDR1 as MNHEY and CDR2 as SMNVEV (reference sequence). The CDR3 coding sequence is TGTGCCAGCAGTTCGCACAGGGGCGGGTATGGCTACACCTTC. This codes for CASSSHRGGYGYTF.

The chain is built from TRBV2 and TRBJ2-5, with 8 bases lining up with TRBD2. V was clipped by 3 bases and J by 5 bases; unmatched bases: 5. Germline V gene data show CDR1 as SNHLY and CDR2 as FYNNEI. This CDR3 is built from 14 residues. The CDR3: CASSDISGGETQYF. CDR3 nucleotides: TGTGCCAGCAGTGATATCTCGGGAGGGGAGACCCAGTACTTC.

This rearrangement joins TRBV14 to TRBJ2-5, with a possible D match to TRBD1 (6 bases). The CDR3 contains 15 residues. Germline loops: CDR1 SGHDN, CDR2 FVKESK. Deletions cut 4 bases from V and 5 bases from J, with 17 bases between. For the CDR3, the DNA is TGTGCCAGCAGCCTAACCGGACAGCCAGCGGAGACCCAGTACTTC. Its protein is CASSLTGQPAETQYF. Filled out from reference TRBV14 and TRBJ2-5, the complete variable domain reads EAGVTQFPSHSVIEKGQTVTLRCDPISGHDNLYWYRRVMGKEIKFLLHFVKESKQDESGMPNNRFLAERTGGTYSTLKVQPAELEDSGVYFCASSLTGQPAETQYFGPGTRLLVL.

The V and J genes are TRBV27 and TRBJ1-5; tentatively, D is TRBD1 (6 bases). The CDR3 has 16 residues. V lost 7 bases and J 2 bases, leaving 18 bases between the germline ends. Germline CDR1 is MNHEY and CDR2 is SMNVEV (reference sequence). The CDR3 loop is CASTPAGARGNQPQHF. CDR3 DNA: TGTGCCAGCACCCCGGCGGGGGCGCGCGGCAATCAGCCCCAGCATTTT.

The rearrangement uses TRBV7-8 and TRBJ1-1; D is unresolved. The CDR3 length is 13 residues. From germline, CDR1 is SGHVS and CDR2 FQNEAQ. Trimming removed 2 bases at V and 1 base at J, with 5 bases between. CDR3: CASSLNKNTEAFF. CDR3 DNA sequence: TGTGCCAGCAGCTTAAATAAGAACACTGAAGCTTTCTTT.

The V and J genes are TRBV28 and TRBJ2-3, with 7 bases identical to TRBD2. Trimming cost V 6 bases and J 4 bases; bases outside gene matches: 4. Germline V lookup: CDR1 MDHEN, CDR2 SYDVKM. The CDR3 has 13 amino acids. CDR3 in DNA: TGTGCCAGCAGGCGACTAGCCCCAGATACGCAGTATTTT. As protein: CASRRLAPDTQYF.

Comment on this clone: The junction departs from the called germline gene at one end, perhaps through a read error. V and J are TRBV3-1 (or the pseudogene TRBV3-2) and TRBJ2-5; 7 nucleotides agree with TRBD2. From germline, CDR1 is LGHDT and CDR2 YNNKEL (reference sequence). The CDR3 is made up of 13 amino acids. The CDR3 DNA reads TGTGCCAGCAGCCATCACTCGACTAGCCGGAGGGACTTC. This sequence encodes CASSHHSTSRRDF.

The J gene is TRBJ2-5, the V gene TRBV3-1 (or the pseudogene TRBV3-2), with 8 bases matching TRBD2. The CDR3 is 14 residues long. V lost 3 bases to trimming and J lost 2 bases; unmatched junction nucleotides: 2. The V gene's germline CDR1 is LGHDT and CDR2 YNNKEL (reference sequence). CDR3 in amino acids: CASSHLAGQETQYF. The CDR3 nucleotides are TGTGCCAGCAGCCACCTAGCGGGTCAAGAGACCCAGTACTTC.

The chain recombines TRBV6-5 with TRBJ1-2, with 8 bases aligning to TRBD1. CDR1 MNHEY and CDR2 SVGAGI come from the germline V gene. J gave up 8 bases and V 0 bases, and 11 bases lay outside the gene matches. The CDR3 is 16 amino acids. CDR3: CASSYSTTGGPTGYTF. The CDR3 nucleotides are TGTGCCAGCAGTTACTCCACTACAGGGGGACCTACGGGCTACACCTTC.

V and J are TRBV27 and TRBJ2-7, with D possibly being TRBD1 (5 bases). Trimming pared 8 bases from V and 2 bases from J, leaving 16 bases between. Germline CDR1 and CDR2: MNHEY and SMNVEV (reference sequence). The CDR3 is 14 residues long. CDR3 coding DNA: TGTGCCAGCCAACCGCTGGGGCTAGCCTACGAGCAGTACTTC. Encoded protein: CASQPLGLAYEQYF.

V gene TRBV24-1 combines with J gene TRBJ1-5; tentative D call: TRBD1 (6 bases). CDR3 length equals 16 residues. Trimming shortened V by 5 bases and J by 4 bases, and 17 bases separated the two germline ends. The germline CDR1 and CDR2 sequences are KGHDR and SFDVKD. The CDR3 sequence is CATSAKWTESNQPQHF. For the CDR3, the DNA is TGTGCCACCAGTGCAAAGTGGACAGAGTCAAATCAGCCCCAGCATTTT.

In its sample, this clone was seen once. The V and J genes are TRBV11-2 and TRBJ1-1, with D possibly TRBD1 on 6 matching bases. Germline V gives CDR1 SGHAT, CDR2 FQNNGV. The CDR3 runs 19 residues. V shed 3 bases and J shed 0 bases, with 23 bases lying between them. CDR3 in amino acids: CASSFRTHRDILLNTEAFF. CDR3 nucleotides: TGTGCCAGCAGCTTTCGAACCCACCGGGACATACTACTGAACACTGAAGCTTTCTTT. Complete variable domain (other parts from reference TRBV11-2 and TRBJ1-1): EAGVAQSPRYKIIEKRQSVAFWCNPISGHATLYWYQQILGQGPKLLIQFQNNGVVDDSQLPKDRFSAERLKGVDSTLKIQPAKLEDSAVYLCASSFRTHRDILLNTEAFFGQGTRLTVV.

The chain combines TRBV12-3 or TRBV12-4 with TRBJ1-4, with 7 bases identical to TRBD1. V lost 6 bases, J lost 6 bases, and 4 bases stayed unmatched. The CDR3 length is 13 residues. The CDR3 protein is CASRMTGYEKLFF. CDR3 coding DNA: TGTGCCAGCAGGATGACAGGGTATGAAAAACTGTTTTTT.

V usage is TRBV27 and J usage is TRBJ1-2, with 8 bases identical to TRBD1. CDR3 length: 14 amino acids. V gave up 4 bases and J gave up 7 bases; unmatched junction bases: 8. The germline V gene has CDR1 MNHEY and CDR2 SMNVEV (reference sequence). In DNA, the CDR3 is TGTGCCAGCAGTTCCGTACCAGGGGGCGGTGGCTACACCTTC. Its translation is CASSSVPGGGGYTF.

The chain is built from TRBV7-9 and TRBJ2-1; D remains unclear. The V end was cut by 5 bases, the J end by 5 bases, with 10 bases between. CDR1 and CDR2 (germline): SEHNR, FQNEAQ (reference sequence). This CDR3 has 13 amino acids. The CDR3 is CASSPHADNEQFF. The CDR3 DNA follows: TGTGCCAGCAGCCCTCATGCGGACAATGAGCAGTTCTTC. Drawing the rest from reference TRBV7-9 and TRBJ2-1, the complete variable domain is DTGVSQNPRHKITKRGQNVTFRCDPISEHNRLYWYRQTLGQGPEFLTYFQNEAQLEKSRLLSDRFSAERPKGSFSTLEIQRTEQGDSAMYLCASSPHADNEQFFGPGTRLTVL.

There are a few counts of this clone. The DNA of the CDR3 is TGTGCCTGGAATTTCGAGGGAGCCGGGGAGCTGTTTTTT. This gives the protein CAWNFEGAGELFF. The rearrangement uses TRBV30 and TRBJ2-2, with D perhaps TRBD2 (5 bases). CDR1 is GTSNPN, CDR2 SVGIG, per germline (reference sequence). V was cut by 4 bases and J by 6 bases, with 12 bases left in between. The CDR3 extends over 13 amino acids. Full variable domain (missing parts from reference TRBV30 and TRBJ2-2): SQTIHQWPATLVQPVGSPLSLECTVEGTSNPNLYWYRQAAGRGLQLLFYSVGIGQISSEVPQNLSASRPQDRQFILSSKKLLLSDSGFYLCAWNFEGAGELFFGEGSRLTVL.

The rearrangement uses TRBV6-1 and TRBJ2-2, with D tentatively TRBD1 (5 bases). CDR1 and CDR2 (germline): MNHNS, SASEGT. V gave up 3 bases and J gave up 4 bases, with 15 bases separating them. The CDR3 extends over 16 amino acids. The CDR3 loop reads CASSDQDPGITGELFF. Written as DNA, the CDR3 is TGTGCCAGCAGTGACCAGGATCCAGGGATCACCGGGGAGCTGTTTTTT.

This clone was observed a single time. The J gene is TRBJ1-2, the V gene TRBV28; D is ambiguous. Trimming stripped 5 bases from V and 2 bases from J, with 6 bases between. From germline, CDR1 is MDHEN and CDR2 SYDVKM. The CDR3 consists of 12 residues. CDR3 sequence reads: CASSEANYGYTF. For the CDR3, the DNA is TGTGCCAGCAGTGAGGCGAACTATGGCTACACCTTC.

This chain joins TRBV5-1 and TRBJ1-1, with D hard to call. The CDR3 length is 14 residues. Germline V CDR1 and CDR2: SGHRS, YFSETQ. The V gene lost 3 bases and the J gene lost 1 base, with 10 bases spanning the gap. CDR3 region: CASSSLLWNTEAFF. CDR3 in DNA: TGCGCCAGCAGCTCCTTGCTATGGAACACTGAAGCTTTCTTT.

The V gene is TRBV27, the J gene TRBJ1-1; TRBD1 is a possible D gene (5 bases). With 1 base removed from V and 2 bases from J, the gap between germline ends came to 8 bases. Germline CDR1 MNHEY, CDR2 SMNVEV (reference sequence). The CDR3 is 14 residues long. CDR3 region: CASSLFGGNTEAFF. CDR3 DNA: TGTGCCAGCAGTTTATTCGGGGGAAACACTGAAGCTTTCTTT.

A single count supports this clone. The chain joins TRBV5-6 to TRBJ2-7; the D gene is possibly TRBD2 (5 bases). This CDR3 contains 13 residues. CDR1 SGHDT and CDR2 YYEEEE come from the germline V gene. V lost 5 bases and J 2 bases, leaving 11 bases between the germline ends. The CDR3 region has the DNA TGTGCCAGCAGTTTCGGGATAACCTACGAGCAGTACTTC. It encodes CASSFGITYEQYF.

The chain is built from TRBV9 and TRBJ2-1, with 11 bases lining up with TRBD2. Trimming removed 3 bases from V and 4 bases from J; junction bases left unmatched: 6. Germline V CDR1 and CDR2: SGDLS, YYNGEE. The CDR3 loop spans 16 amino acids. The CDR3 reads CASSGRGLAAYNEQFF. CDR3 nucleotides: TGTGCCAGCAGCGGCCGGGGACTAGCGGCATACAATGAGCAGTTCTTC.

This chain uses TRBV11-2 with TRBJ1-1; D is ambiguous. The germline V gene encodes CDR1 SGHAT and CDR2 FQNNGV. This CDR3 has 13 amino acids. V was trimmed by 5 bases and J by 7 bases, leaving 14 bases between them. The CDR3: CASSHGPGVEAFF. CDR3 coding DNA: TGTGCCAGCAGCCACGGGCCCGGGGTTGAAGCTTTCTTT.

The chain links TRBV5-1 to TRBJ2-5; TRBD1 matches at 10 bases. The CDR3 totals 15 residues. Germline V lookup: CDR1 SGHRS, CDR2 YFSETQ. The V gene end was trimmed by 3 bases and the J gene end by 4 bases; junction bases not matched to a gene: 6. CDR3 protein: CASSSTTGGTETQYF. In nucleotides, the CDR3 is TGCGCCAGCAGCTCTACGACAGGGGGCACAGAGACCCAGTACTTC.

V is TRBV2 and J is TRBJ1-2; no definite D call. Germline CDR1 is SNHLY and CDR2 is FYNNEI. Deletions cut 3 bases from V and 4 bases from J, with 15 bases between. This CDR3 has 15 amino acids. CDR3 in DNA: TGTGCCAGCAGTGAGCGGTCCCGCAGCTTCTATGGCTACACCTTC. This codes for CASSERSRSFYGYTF.